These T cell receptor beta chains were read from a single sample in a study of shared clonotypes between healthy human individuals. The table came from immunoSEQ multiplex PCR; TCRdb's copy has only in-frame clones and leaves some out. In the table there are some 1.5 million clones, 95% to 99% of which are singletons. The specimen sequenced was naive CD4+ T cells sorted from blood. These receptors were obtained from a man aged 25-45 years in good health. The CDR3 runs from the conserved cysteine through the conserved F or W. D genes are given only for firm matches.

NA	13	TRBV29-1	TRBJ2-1	CSETSRPLNEQFF	TGCAGCGAGACTAGTCGACCTCTGAATGAGCAGTTCTTC
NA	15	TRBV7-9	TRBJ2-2	CASSLDRTNTGELFF	TGTGCCAGCAGCTTAGACCGAACGAACACCGGGGAGCTGTTTTTT
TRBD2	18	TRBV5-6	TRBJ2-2	CASSRRRLAGGPTGELFF	TGTGCCAGCAGCCGACGGCGACTAGCGGGAGGACCCACCGGGGAGCTGTTTTTT
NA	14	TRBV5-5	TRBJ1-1	CASSPGGGNTEAFF	TGTGCCAGCAGCCCTGGGGGGGGCAACACTGAAGCTTTCTTT
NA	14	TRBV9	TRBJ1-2	CASSTGGTQNGYTF	TGTGCCAGCAGCACAGGAGGGACCCAGAATGGCTACACCTTC
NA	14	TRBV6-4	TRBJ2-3	CASSERRPPDTQYF	TGTGCCAGCAGTGAAAGACGCCCCCCAGATACGCAGTATTTT
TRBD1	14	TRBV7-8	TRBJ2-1	CASSFGTVYNEQFF	TGTGCCAGCAGCTTCGGGACAGTCTACAATGAGCAGTTCTTC
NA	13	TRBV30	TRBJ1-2	CAWSYGGPYGYTF	TGTGCCTGGAGTTACGGGGGACCCTATGGCTACACCTTC
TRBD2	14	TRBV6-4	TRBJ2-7	CASSAAAGGYEQYF	TGTGCCAGCAGTGCGGCAGCGGGAGGCTACGAGCAGTACTTC
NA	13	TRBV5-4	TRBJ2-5	CASSLMGAETQYF	TGTGCCAGCAGCCTGATGGGCGCGGAGACCCAGTACTTC
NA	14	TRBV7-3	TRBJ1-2	CASSVAGGVEGYTF	TGTGCCAGCAGCGTAGCTGGGGGGGTGGAAGGCTACACCTTC
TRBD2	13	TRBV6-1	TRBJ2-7	CASNRGRGYEQYF	TGTGCCAGCAACCGGGGGAGGGGTTACGAGCAGTACTTC
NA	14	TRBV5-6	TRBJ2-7	CASSLGGDFYEQYF	TGTGCCAGCAGCTTGGGTGGGGACTTCTACGAGCAGTACTTC
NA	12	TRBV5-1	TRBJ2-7	CASSLPGNEQYF	TGCGCCAGCAGCTTGCCCGGGAACGAGCAGTACTTC
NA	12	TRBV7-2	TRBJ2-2	CASSTRSGELFF	TGTGCCAGCAGCACGAGGTCCGGGGAGCTGTTTTTT
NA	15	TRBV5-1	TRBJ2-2	CASSLELWNTGELFF	TGCGCCAGCAGCTTGGAATTGTGGAACACCGGGGAGCTGTTTTTT
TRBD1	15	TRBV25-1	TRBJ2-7	CASRETGGATDEQYF	TGTGCCAGCAGGGAAACAGGGGGCGCGACCGACGAGCAGTACTTC
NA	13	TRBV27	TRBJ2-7	CASSPYPSYEQYF	TGTGCCAGCAGCCCGTACCCCTCCTACGAGCAGTACTTC
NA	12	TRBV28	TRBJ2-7	CASSWQLYEQYF	TGTGCCAGCAGTTGGCAGCTCTACGAGCAGTACTTC
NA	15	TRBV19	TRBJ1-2	CASSIQGNLGYGYTF	TGTGCCAGTAGTATCCAAGGCAATTTAGGATATGGCTACACCTTC
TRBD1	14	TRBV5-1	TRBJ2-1	CASSWRDRNNEQFF	TGCGCCAGCAGCTGGCGGGACAGGAACAATGAGCAGTTCTTC
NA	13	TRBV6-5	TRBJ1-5	CASSYDIYQPQHF	TGTGCCAGCAGTTATGACATATATCAGCCCCAGCATTTT
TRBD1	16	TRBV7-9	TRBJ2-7	CASSPPPGTGEYEQYF	TGTGCCAGCAGCCCTCCCCCCGGGACAGGCGAATACGAGCAGTACTTC
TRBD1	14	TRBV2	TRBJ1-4	CASSEGGAGGKLFF	TGTGCCAGCAGTGAAGGAGGGGCAGGGGGAAAACTGTTTTTT
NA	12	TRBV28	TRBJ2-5	CASSLTEETQYF	TGTGCCAGCAGTTTGACCGAAGAGACCCAGTACTTC
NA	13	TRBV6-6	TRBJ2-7	CASSTQAGPEQYF	TGTGCCAGCAGTACTCAGGCAGGGCCCGAGCAGTACTTC
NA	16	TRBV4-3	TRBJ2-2	CASRPSAGDLTGELFF	TGCGCCAGCAGACCTTCCGCAGGTGACCTCACCGGGGAGCTGTTTTTT
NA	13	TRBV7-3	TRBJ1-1	CASSLGGHTEAFF	TGTGCCAGCAGCTTAGGGGGTCACACTGAAGCTTTCTTT
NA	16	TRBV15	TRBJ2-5	CATSRGWGDSAETQYF	TGTGCCACCAGCAGAGGGTGGGGCGACTCGGCGGAGACCCAGTACTTC
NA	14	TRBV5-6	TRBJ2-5	CASSVRPYQETQYF	TGTGCCAGCAGCGTGAGGCCGTACCAAGAGACCCAGTACTTC
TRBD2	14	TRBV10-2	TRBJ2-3	CASTSGSSTDTQYF	TGCGCCAGCACAAGCGGGAGTAGCACAGATACGCAGTATTTT
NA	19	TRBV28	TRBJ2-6	CASSFVSGRPTGGANVLTF	TGTGCCAGCAGTTTTGTGTCAGGCCGGCCGACGGGTGGGGCCAACGTCCTGACTTTC
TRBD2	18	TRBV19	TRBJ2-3	CASSIDRWTSGNTDTQYF	TGTGCCAGTAGTATAGATCGCTGGACTAGCGGGAATACAGATACGCAGTATTTT
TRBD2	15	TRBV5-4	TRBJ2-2	CASSLGREGPGELFF	TGTGCCAGCAGCTTGGGACGGGAGGGCCCCGGGGAGCTGTTTTTT
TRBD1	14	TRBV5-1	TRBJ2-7	CASTLDRTIYEQYF	TGCGCCAGCACTCTGGACAGGACGATCTACGAGCAGTACTTC
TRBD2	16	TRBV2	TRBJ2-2	CASAGGPVYETGELFF	TGTGCCAGTGCGGGAGGGCCCGTTTATGAAACCGGGGAGCTGTTTTTT